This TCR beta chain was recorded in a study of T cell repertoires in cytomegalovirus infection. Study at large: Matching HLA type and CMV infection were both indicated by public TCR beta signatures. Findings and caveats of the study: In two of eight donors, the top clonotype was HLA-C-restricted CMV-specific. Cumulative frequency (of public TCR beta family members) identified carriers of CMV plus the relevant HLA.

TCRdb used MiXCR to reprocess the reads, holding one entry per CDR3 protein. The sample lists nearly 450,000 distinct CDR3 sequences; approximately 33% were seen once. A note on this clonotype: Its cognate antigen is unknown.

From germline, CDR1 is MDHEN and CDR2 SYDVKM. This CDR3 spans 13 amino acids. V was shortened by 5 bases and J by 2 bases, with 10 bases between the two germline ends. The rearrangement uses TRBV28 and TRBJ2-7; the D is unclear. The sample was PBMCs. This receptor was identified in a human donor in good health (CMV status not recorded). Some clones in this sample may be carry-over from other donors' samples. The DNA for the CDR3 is TGTGCCAGCAGTCTCCACCGGGCCTACGAGCAGTACGTC. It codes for CASSLHRAYEQYV.